This T cell receptor beta chain is from a study of blood T cell repertoires in COVID-19 (dated by TCRdb to 2019 to 2021). For the wider study: Samples covering the acute and convalescent phases of COVID-19 were provided by collaborators in the United States, Italy and Spain. HLA class I and class II types, where available, came from metadata supplied by the sample provider rather than from assay-based typing. The prospective study material was composed of cDNA or gDNA derived from T cells, B-cell-depleted T cells, or PBMCs. Deeply sampled blood TCRbeta repertoires from subjects exposed to, actively infected with, or recovered from COVID-19 were included in the dataset. A freely available public database, intended as a resource for researchers studying the immune response to SARS-CoV-2, is where the repertoires were released. A de-identified subject ID, COVID-19 status, age in years and sex were almost always included in the sample metadata. Samples came from the ongoing ImmuneRACE study (first 160 participants) plus 1,254 subjects from 6 global collaborators.

TCRbeta CDR3 regions were amplified from genomic DNA by means of the immunoSEQ Assay, a bias-controlled multiplex PCR. The published analysis was carried out like this. The number of nucleated cells in each sample was estimated by amplification of reference gene primers within the assay. To quantify the absolute abundance of each unique TCRbeta CDR3 rearrangement, sequence reads were collapsed and filtered. For each sample, productive Simpson clonality was calculated as the square root of Simpson's diversity index over productive rearrangements. Drawn from immuneACCESS, this table holds only the in-frame rearrangements with V and J called that TCRdb kept. Clones are partly lost; checked studies trace under half to an unresolved V gene and leave the rest unexplained. The V and J calls and clone size come from that table; D and trimming were worked out from the DNA. This sample lists about 93,000 clones; under 90% were detected once. In total, the top ten clones hold 1.5% of the sample.

What the authors observed across the whole study: How much clinical and demographic metadata was included differed by source and by participant, and the metadata was provided uncurated.

CDR1 and CDR2, per the germline V gene (reference sequence), are SEHNR and FQNEAQ. V is pruned by 4 bases and J by 3 bases, leaving 17 bases of the junction without a gene match. The CDR3 sequence holds 18 residues, the cysteine and phenylalanine included. Of the read, only the CDR3 DNA is kept; its 54 bases are in frame from base 1. Concerning this clone: Its antigen is unknown. The record has no base qualities; no much larger clone is one base away.

Collaborating institutions collected whole blood in K2EDTA tubes following their own protocols. For TCRbeta analysis, collaborator samples were shipped as frozen whole blood, as isolated PBMCs, or as DNA extracted from either sample type. The chain is encoded by TRBV7-9 joined to TRBJ2-5; the junction holds 7 bases that match TRBD1. The sequenced material came from peripheral blood. The clonotype was recovered from a human donor with active COVID-19. The donor label of this sample is uncertain. The nucleotide sequence is given as TGTGCCAGCAGCTCCCGGGACAGAGAAAATCGTGCGAAAGAGACCCAGTACTTC. Translated, it reads CASSSRDRENRAKETQYF.